The 12 T cell receptor beta chains below were found in one sample sequenced in a study of identical twins. TCRdb ran MiXCR on the 5' RACE reads and lists one entry per CDR3 protein. This sample has hundreds of thousands of distinct CDR3 sequences; roughly 6% occur once, and the top ten carry 1.5% to 2%. The source material was naive T cells sorted from blood. The receptors were gathered from a man younger than 35 in good health.

The V and J genes are TRBV5-1 and TRBJ2-7, with D possibly called TRBD1 or TRBD2 (6 bases each). The germline V gene has CDR1 SGHRS and CDR2 YFSETQ. Trimming cost V 6 bases and J 2 bases, with 18 bases left between them. This CDR3 has 15 residues. CDR3: CASTLTPGAAYEQYF. The CDR3 region has the DNA TGCGCCAGCACCTTAACCCCGGGGGCCGCCTACGAGCAGTACTTC.

V is TRBV10-3 and J is TRBJ2-3; tentatively, D is TRBD1 or TRBD2 (6 bases each). V lost 3 bases and J 1 base, leaving 17 bases between the germline ends. Germline-derived CDR1 and CDR2 are ENHRY and SYGVKD. The CDR3 is made up of 17 amino acids. CDR3 sequence: CAISDGVRGRGTDTQYF. The CDR3 DNA sequence: TGTGCCATCAGTGATGGAGTTCGGGGGCGCGGCACAGATACGCAGTATTTT.

J is TRBJ1-4 and V is TRBV5-1; 7 bases line up with TRBD1. Looked up from germline, CDR1 is SGHRS and CDR2 is YFSETQ. Losses at the gene ends were 0 bases for V and 14 bases for J; bases not matched to a gene: 4. This CDR3 is 12 amino acids long. Written as DNA, the CDR3 is TGCGCCAGCAGCTTGGATCAGGACAGGCTGTTTTTT. It translates to CASSLDQDRLFF.

The chain combines TRBV9 with TRBJ2-6; no reliable D call. CDR3 length equals 19 residues. Germline V CDR1 and CDR2: SGDLS, YYNGEE. V was cut by 4 bases and J by 0 bases, with 20 bases left in between. The CDR3 DNA follows: TGTGCCAGCAGCTCATCGGACGGAGCCTATAACTCTGGGGCCAACGTCCTGACTTTC. Its protein is CASSSSDGAYNSGANVLTF. Full variable domain (outside the CDR3, taken from reference TRBV9 and TRBJ2-6): DSGVTQTPKHLITATGQRVTLRCSPRSGDLSVYWYQQSLDQGLQFLIQYYNGEERAKGNILERFSAQQFPDLHSELNLSSLELGDSALYFCASSSSDGAYNSGANVLTFGAGSRLTVL.

This clonotype was seen at least ten times. This chain links TRBV6-1 with TRBJ1-3, with no clear D. The V and J ends lost 7 bases and 3 bases respectively, with 16 bases between them. In germline, CDR1 is MNHNS, CDR2 SASEGT. The CDR3 consists of 15 residues. The CDR3 coding sequence is TGTGCCAGCACTCCTACTCCAGAGGGTGGAAACACCATATATTTT. It translates to CASTPTPEGGNTIYF.

This clonotype was counted only a few times. The chain joins TRBV7-8 to TRBJ2-7, with TRBD2 identical over 8 bases. The junction had 9 bases not matched to a gene; V was cut back by 3 bases and J by 2 bases. The CDR3 has 16 residues. Looked up from germline, CDR1 is SGHVS and CDR2 is FQNEAQ. CDR3 DNA: TGTGCCAGCAGCTTGGGACTAGAGGTGGTAGCCTACGAGCAGTACTTC. Translating it yields CASSLGLEVVAYEQYF.

The sample holds many counts of this clonotype. The V gene is TRBV28, the J gene TRBJ2-7; 9 bases are shared with TRBD2. J lost 2 bases, V lost 1 base, and 3 bases had no gene match. The CDR3 has 15 residues. Germline-derived CDR1 and CDR2 are MDHEN and SYDVKM. The CDR3 DNA follows: TGTGCCAGCAGTTTATTCCGGACTAGCGCCTACGAGCAGTACTTC. Encoded protein: CASSLFRTSAYEQYF.

This clonotype was observed many times. The chain uses TRBV6-1 and TRBJ1-5; no clear D. V was cut by 8 bases and J by 5 bases, with 10 bases left in between. Germline values: CDR1 MNHNS, CDR2 SASEGT. The CDR3 covers 12 residues. The CDR3 DNA reads TGTGCCAGCGAAGCCGGGGATCAGCCCCAGCATTTT. Translating gives CASEAGDQPQHF.

The sample holds a few counts of this clonotype. V is TRBV6-2 or TRBV6-3 and J is TRBJ2-1, with D possibly TRBD2 on 6 matching bases. The ends were cut back, 7 bases at V and 8 bases at J, with 12 bases in the middle. The CDR3 consists of 12 residues. Germline V gene data show CDR1 as MNHEY and CDR2 as SVGEGT. CDR3 nucleotide sequence: TGTGCCAGCAAACCCGGGAGTCATGAGCAGTTCTTC. It translates to CASKPGSHEQFF.

This clonotype occurred a few times. The chain uses TRBV10-3 and TRBJ1-1, with D uncertain. This CDR3 comprises 15 residues. Trimming pared 6 bases from V and 0 bases from J, leaving 14 bases between. Germline loops: CDR1 ENHRY, CDR2 SYGVKD. CDR3: CAISHRSLLNTEAFF. DNA for the CDR3: TGTGCCATCAGCCACAGATCCCTTTTGAACACTGAAGCTTTCTTT.

V is TRBV19 and J is TRBJ1-1; D gene ambiguous. V shed 0 bases and J shed 5 bases, with 10 bases lying between them. From germline, CDR1 is LNHDA and CDR2 SQIVND (reference sequence). The CDR3 contains 14 residues. In DNA form, the CDR3 reads TGTGCCAGTAGTATAGAGGGCATCGGAACTGAAGCTTTCTTT. Amino acid sequence: CASSIEGIGTEAFF.

This chain joins TRBV6-2 or TRBV6-3 and TRBJ2-1; 12 bases align to TRBD2. The ends lost 5 bases at V and 7 bases at J; junction bases unmatched: 6. Germline CDR1 and CDR2: MNHEY and SVGEGT. The CDR3 has 15 amino acids. The CDR3 reads CASSPLAGGVNEQFF. The CDR3, as DNA: TGTGCCAGCAGTCCACTAGCGGGAGGCGTTAATGAGCAGTTCTTC.